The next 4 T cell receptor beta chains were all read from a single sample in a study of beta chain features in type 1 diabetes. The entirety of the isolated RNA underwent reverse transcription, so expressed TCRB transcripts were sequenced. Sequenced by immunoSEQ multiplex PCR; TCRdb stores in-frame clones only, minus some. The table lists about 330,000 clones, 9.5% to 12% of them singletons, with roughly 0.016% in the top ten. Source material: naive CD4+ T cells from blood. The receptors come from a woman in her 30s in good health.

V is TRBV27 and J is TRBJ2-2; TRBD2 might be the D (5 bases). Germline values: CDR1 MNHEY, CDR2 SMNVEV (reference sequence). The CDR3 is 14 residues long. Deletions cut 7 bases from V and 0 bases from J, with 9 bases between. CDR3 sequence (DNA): TGTGCCAGCAAGGGCGGGTCGAACACCGGGGAGCTGTTTTTT. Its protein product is CASKGGSNTGELFF.

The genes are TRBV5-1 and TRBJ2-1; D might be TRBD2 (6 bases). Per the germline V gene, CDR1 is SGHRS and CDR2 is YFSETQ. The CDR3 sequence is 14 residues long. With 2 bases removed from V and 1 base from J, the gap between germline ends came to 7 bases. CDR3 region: CASSFSGSYNEQFF. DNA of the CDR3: TGCGCCAGCAGCTTTAGCGGATCCTACAATGAGCAGTTCTTC.

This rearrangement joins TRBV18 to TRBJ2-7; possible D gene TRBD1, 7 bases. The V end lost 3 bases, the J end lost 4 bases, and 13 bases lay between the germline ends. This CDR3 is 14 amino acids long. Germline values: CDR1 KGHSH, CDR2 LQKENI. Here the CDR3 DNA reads TGTGCCAGCTCACCTGTATCAGGGGGGTACGAGCAGTACTTC. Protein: CASSPVSGGYEQYF.

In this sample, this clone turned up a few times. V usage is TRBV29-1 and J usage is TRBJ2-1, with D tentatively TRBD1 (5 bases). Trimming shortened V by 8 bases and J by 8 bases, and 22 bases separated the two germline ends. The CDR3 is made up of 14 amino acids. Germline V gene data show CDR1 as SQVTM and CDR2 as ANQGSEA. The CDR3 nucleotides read TGCAGCACCAAGGACCAGGGTGGATTTTATGAGCAGTTCTTC. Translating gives CSTKDQGGFYEQFF.